This T cell receptor (beta chain) is drawn from a study of cytomegalovirus exposure and HLA in healthy donors (dated by TCRdb to between 2016 and 2019). Notes on the research overall: An earlier analysis of 587 of the donors reported 250 to 300 Gb of sequence data and around 120 million unique TCR beta sequences from around 200 million T cells. Rather than drawing on any new phenotypic data, the later analysis identified candidate immune exposures from TCR beta sequences and the way those sequences occurred across donors. The study used immunosequencing to profile the T cell repertoires of hundreds of subjects and linked those repertoires to cytomegalovirus serostatus. High-throughput TCR immunosequencing, statistical association of individual TCRs with disease status, and machine learning were combined to predict cytomegalovirus infection status. An early release that covered approximately 600 HLA-typed donors contained around 300 gigabases of sequencing data and around 80 million unique TCR sequences. All discovery cohort repertoires had been generated using a single sequencing platform. HLA typing covered class I and class II loci at four-digit resolution. Among approximately 370 genotyped donors of the cohort, an average of around 220,000 unique TCR beta nucleotide sequences was sequenced per donor, of which approximately 18% were non-productive. A later analysis re-analyzed previously published TCR beta repertoires from 650 to 800 donors and added high-resolution HLA genotyping to study TCR occurrence patterns. Donor age, sex, ethnicity and CMV serostatus were compiled together with the repertoire data. Typing coverage varied by locus: about 620-640 donors for A, B, C, DRB1 and DQB1; more than 500 for DQA1; about 570 for DPA1; roughly 450 for DPB1. To decide whether each TCR beta V gene segment behaved as functional or pseudogenic, an earlier analysis of some 600 of the donors relied on high-throughput TCR beta sequencing. The genetic ancestry cluster associated with self-reported Caucasian donors included around 76% of the roughly 410 genotyped donors. Roughly 5 DR-DQ haplotypes were handled as single units for association and clustering because linkage in the cohort was strong. In a later genetic analysis, genome-wide SNP genotypes for about 60% of the 666 donors were used, and that subset was treated as a discovery cohort. The study aimed to test whether cataloging public T cell receptors could reveal signatures of past pathogen exposure. A separate validation cohort of roughly 120 different subjects was used in addition to the approximately 700-subject first cohort. Broader findings and caveats from the paper: A later analysis found that most CMV-associated TCR beta chains appeared HLA-restricted, with HLA associations seemingly driven largely by CMV exposure. Linkage disequilibrium might explain the correlated functional status among segregating V segments, but an unknown experimental factor could not be excluded. Because some donors lacked HLA typing at each locus, the association tests relied only on the typed subset. In a later genetic analysis, fewer N-insertions in productive TCRs were reported among donors in an Asian-associated ancestry cluster than the roughly 640-donor mean. A further reported finding was that TCR beta sequences accurately predicted the HLA-A and HLA-B alleles for most subjects in the first cohort. Over 15 rarely observed V segments, including chromosome 9 orphons, were excluded from the earlier analysis of about 610 of the donors because counts were too low. An earlier analysis of approximately 530 of the donors showed that most TCR beta V segments appeared in productive rearrangements either about 87% or about 30% of the time, which broadly matched IMGT annotations. CMV serostatus was the only immune exposure information available for the cohort. This cohort had only TCR beta chains sequenced, and the lack of alpha or paired-chain data limited which features could be detected. The 87-base-pair reads could not distinguish some IMGT-functional V segments, including TRBV6-2 and TRBV6-3, so those segments were excluded. Three of the identified cytomegalovirus-associated TCR beta chains were confirmed in vitro to be specific for cytomegalovirus antigens. Several of the top co-occurrence clusters appeared to be linked to parvovirus B19, influenza, CMV and Epstein-Barr virus, according to a later analysis. Most TCR sequences were seen in very few donors, while some public TCRs were found in many individuals. When HLA alleles, especially DR and DQ, strongly co-occurred, attributing TCR associations to individual alleles was difficult. Presence/absence analyses assumed roughly uniform sequencing depth across donors, an assumption that may not hold. The study listed 150 to 200 TCR beta chains as associated with cytomegalovirus. In both the original and validation cohorts, the classifier was reported to diagnose cytomegalovirus status with high specificity and sensitivity. In a later analysis, HLA-associated TCR beta chains showed more clonal expansion and lower generation probabilities than non-associated chains that were equally common. In a later analysis, the rate of TCR association differed among HLA loci, with DRB1 alleles having the most associated TCRs and HLA-C alleles having the fewest. At a false discovery rate of 0.05, a later analysis linked approximately 18,000 TCR beta sequences to specific HLA alleles. A later genetic analysis associated a missense DCLRE1C variant with V-gene and J-gene trimming of TCR beta chains, and an independent cohort replicated the association. The authors suggested that the approach could potentially be extended to other disease states and immunological phenotypes. A cluster of highly shared sequence variants was judged likely to be a technical artifact of the sequencing pipeline.

The cohort comprised fewer than 700 healthy bone marrow donors. Cohort members were all nominally healthy when sampled, although unrecorded immune exposures were likely present. The donor tested CMV seronegative and was one of the 352 seronegative cohort members. Every donor gave a peripheral blood sample, and the peripheral blood mononuclear cells from that sample were used for TCR beta sequencing. Genomic DNA was extracted from the blood cell samples with the Qiagen DNeasy Blood Extraction Kit. This clone was detected a few times. The specificity of this receptor is unknown. No base quality values were provided; no much bigger clone lies one nucleotide off. The germline V gene encodes CDR1 SGHKS and CDR2 YYEKEE (reference sequence). Including the terminal cysteine and phenylalanine, the CDR3 comprises 15 residues. This entry keeps only the CDR3 DNA: 45 bases, framed from base 1. Deletion took 0 bases off V and 0 bases off J, with a span of 9 bases between the germline ends.

Receptor amplification or capture employed the immunoSEQ multiplex PCR assay. For the multiplex PCR, a mixture combining 60 forward primers for TCR Vbeta segments and 13 reverse primers for TCR Jbeta segments was used. Amplification of the CDR3 region of rearranged TCR beta genes was performed with a multiplex PCR assay on genomic DNA. Amplified TCR beta libraries were sequenced as 87-base-pair reads on the Illumina HiSeq System. Processing in the source paper ran as follows. A later analysis tallied 75 million to 95 million unique TCR beta chains across the 650 to 750 repertoires, and about 10 million of those chains were shared by two or more donors. Raw reads were error-corrected and collapsed into unique sequences by a nearest-neighbor algorithm in which closely related sequences were merged to remove PCR and sequencing errors. CDR3 sequences were aligned to IMGT reference sequences to assign V, D and J gene segments. For a sequence to be retained, a match of at least six nucleotides was required to both a V gene segment and a J gene segment. A rearrangement counted as productive if the CDR3 had no stop codons and remained in frame with V and J, and every other rearrangement counted as non-productive. CDR3 was defined according to IMGT convention as the region running from the second conserved V-encoded cysteine to the conserved J-encoded phenylalanine. In an earlier analysis of 500 to 650 of the donors, sequences lacking an unambiguous match to a single V gene segment were excluded. In an earlier analysis of roughly 500 of the donors, V segments were called functional above 56.7% productive rearrangements and were called segregating when the between-donor standard deviation exceeded 5%. To diagnose cytomegalovirus status from the catalog of TCR beta chain sequences, a statistical classification framework was built. A later analysis assigned V and J genes by comparing TCR nucleotide sequences with IMGT/GENE-DB human TR gene sequences. Using the TCRdist pipeline, a later analysis assigned CDR3 sequences along with most-parsimonious VDJ recombination scenarios. In a later analysis, each TCR beta chain was defined by its CDR3 amino acid sequence together with its V-gene family, and reads lacking a unique V-gene family were excluded. To address suspected cross-contamination and a sequencing artifact, a later analysis removed roughly 580 highly shared, low-generation-probability nucleotide sequences. In a later analysis, a clonal expansion index for each public chain was calculated from normalized within-repertoire ranks of inferred template counts. In a later analysis, generation probabilities were computed using a VDJ recombination model fitted to out-of-frame rearrangements, and the results were checked against IGoR. In a later analysis, TCR-TCR, TCR-HLA and TCR-CMV co-occurrence was scored with hypergeometric tests, and a repertoire-size bias correction was applied to TCR pairs. A later analysis estimated false discovery rates by permuting HLA or CMV assignments 20 times. A later analysis grouped co-occurring TCRs with DBSCAN, adding TCRdist sequence similarity when clustering within HLA-allele-positive subsets. Co-occurrence clustering excluded repertoires with fewer than 30,000 or more than 120,000 public chains, plus five with anomalous nucleotide sharing. Entries here come from immuneACCESS through TCRdb and include only in-frame sequences with V and J called. Some clones fail to appear in such tables; in the studies checked, an unresolved V gene covers under half of the shortfall, and the cause of the remainder is unknown. V and J calls and clone size are copied from that table; D and trimming were computed from the DNA. Across this sample there are fewer than 200,000 clones, with about 79% seen only once. The ten biggest clones cover 0.75% to 0.8% of the sample.

This receptor was taken from a female donor in good health and CMV-seronegative. Input material: PBMCs. The receptor chain draws on TRBV5-5 and TRBJ1-1; the D gene is not confidently resolved. In nucleotides, the sequence is TGTGCCAGCAGCTTGGATGGACTTATGAACACTGAAGCTTTCTTT. Translated, this gives CASSLDGLMNTEAFF.